These T cell receptor beta chains were read from a single sample in a study of blood T cell repertoires in COVID-19. Method: immunoSEQ multiplex PCR; TCRdb's copy keeps in-frame clones and lacks some. The sample includes about 180,000 clones, more than 85% of them seen just once. Sequencing was done on a sample of peripheral blood. These receptors all stem from a woman in her twenties or thirties with active or convalescent COVID-19. CDR3s include the opening cysteine and the closing phenylalanine or tryptophan. A D gene is named only where the DNA matches it firmly. Rows may omit the clone size; those that give it use once, few, many or a size class.

>-|TRBJ2-3|-|TRBV18
CASSQTVTRPDTQYF
TGTGCCAGCTCACAGACAGTCACGCGCCCAGATACGCAGTATTTT
>once|TRBJ2-1|TRBD2|TRBV27
CASSLSAGAGEQFF
TGTGCCAGCAGTTTGTCAGCGGGGGCGGGTGAGCAGTTCTTC
>once|TRBJ1-3|-|TRBV6-2/TRBV6-3
CASSRPQHSGNTIYF
TGTGCCAGCAGTCGACCACAGCACTCTGGAAACACCATATATTTT
>-|TRBJ2-4|TRBD2|TRBV19
CASSPAGIAKNIQYF
TGTGCCAGTAGCCCAGCGGGAATAGCCAAAAACATTCAGTACTTC
>-|TRBJ2-7|-|TRBV6-1
CASSELQGTNYEQYF
TGTGCCAGCAGTGAACTACAGGGTACGAACTACGAGCAGTACTTC
>-|TRBJ1-2|-|TRBV10-3
CAISENSRDYGYTF
TGTGCCATCAGTGAGAACTCTCGGGACTATGGCTACACCTTC
>-|TRBJ1-1|-|TRBV11-3
CASSRGLNTEAFF
TGTGCCAGCTCAAGGGGCCTGAACACTGAAGCTTTCTTT
>-|TRBJ1-5|-|TRBV6-2/TRBV6-3
CASSSHPDKVQPQHF
TGTGCCAGCAGTTCCCACCCGGACAAAGTCCAGCCCCAGCATTTT
>-|TRBJ2-6|-|TRBV5-4
CASSLRRASSGANVLTF
TGTGCCAGCAGCCTTCGGAGGGCGAGCTCTGGGGCCAACGTCCTGACTTTC
>-|TRBJ2-5|TRBD2|TRBV25-1
CASSALGEREDKETQYF
TGTGCCAGCAGTGCCCTCGGAGAGCGGGAGGACAAAGAGACCCAGTACTTC
>once|TRBJ2-3|-|TRBV24-1
CAIGGEVTDTQYF
TGTGCCATCGGTGGGGAGGTCACAGATACGCAGTATTTT
>few|TRBJ2-7|-|TRBV2
CASSDLRSTYEQYF
TGTGCCAGCAGTGATTTACGGTCTACCTACGAGCAGTACTTC
>-|TRBJ2-7|TRBD2|TRBV29-1
CSGGSSSYEQYF
TGCAGCGGCGGGAGTAGCTCCTACGAGCAGTACTTC
>few|TRBJ1-1|-|TRBV11-2
CASSEQVFANTEAFF
TGTGCCAGCAGCGAACAGGTTTTCGCGAACACTGAAGCTTTCTTT
>-|TRBJ2-3|-|TRBV15
CATSRDRGAADTDTQYF
TGTGCCACCAGCAGAGATCGCGGGGCGGCAGACACAGATACGCAGTATTTT
>-|TRBJ2-7|TRBD2|TRBV10-3
CAISGTSGSYEQYF
TGTGCCATCAGTGGGACTAGCGGGAGCTACGAGCAGTACTTC
>once|TRBJ1-1|-|TRBV5-4
CASSSFPGGNTEAFF
TGTGCCAGCAGCTCTTTTCCAGGTGGGAACACTGAAGCTTTCTTT
>-|TRBJ2-1|-|TRBV7-9
CASSSRVTGSYNEQFF
TGTGCCAGCAGCTCCCGGGTGACCGGATCCTACAATGAGCAGTTCTTC
>many|TRBJ2-7|-|TRBV6-1
CASSEAEPPYEQYF
TGTGCCAGCAGTGAAGCCGAGCCCCCCTACGAGCAGTACTTC
>once|TRBJ1-4|-|TRBV10-1
CASFPATNEKLFF
TGCGCCAGCTTTCCGGCAACTAATGAAAAACTGTTTTTT